This entry describes one T cell receptor beta chain. This entry is derived from a study of blood T cell repertoires in COVID-19. The overall study: Acute and convalescent COVID-19 samples came from the United States, Italy and Spain. T cells, B-cell-depleted T cells, or PBMCs supplied cDNA or gDNA.

Germline V gives CDR1 LGHNA, CDR2 YNFKEQ. This CDR3 is 13 amino acids long. V lost 0 bases, J lost 8 bases, and 10 bases lay in between. Source study methods: Estimated nucleated cell counts came from reference gene primer amplification. This table comes from immunoSEQ multiplex PCR, and its TCRdb copy is limited to in-frame clones, with some not included. Clone size and V and J calls were adopted from that table, with D and trimming inferred from the DNA. The sample holds 95,000 to 150,000 clones, more than 75% seen once. The chain employs TRBV4-2 and TRBJ1-2; D is perhaps TRBD1 (6 bases). Sequences were obtained from peripheral blood. This TCR was sampled from an older woman with acute or convalescent COVID-19. The CDR3 spells CASSQEDRPGYTF. As DNA, the CDR3 is TGTGCCAGCAGCCAAGAAGACAGGCCGGGCTACACCTTC.